Ten or more counts support the clone carrying this TCR beta chain. Its antigen is currently unknown. The entry originates in a study of regulatory T cells in long-lasting Graves disease. Time point reported: newly diagnosed GD, antithyroid drugs for less than 3 months. Generation of the TCR library employed RNA extracted from PBMCs. Approximately 9-milliliter peripheral blood samples went into EDTA tubes. Findings of the study overall: Persistent disease favored TRBV28, TRBJ1-2 and TRBJ2-5. Accuracy might have suffered from few samples.

CDR1 and CDR2 from the germline V gene are GTSNPN and SVGIG (reference sequence). The length of the CDR3 is 12 residues. The V gene lost 3 bases and the J gene lost 8 bases, with 10 bases spanning the gap. Arm-PCR with iRepertoire HTBI primers amplified the CDR3 regions for these TCR beta libraries. TCRdb independently ran MiXCR on the multiplex PCR reads; one entry per CDR3 protein. The table has 400,000 to 500,000 distinct CDR3 sequences, 14% to 15% seen once. The data were also submitted as part of a second study, on T cells in Graves' hyperthyroidism and ophthalmopathy.

The receptor comes from a woman aged 40 to 55 with Graves disease. The chain has TRBV30 and TRBJ2-2, with a tentative D call TRBD2 (5 bases). The source was peripheral blood mononuclear cells (PBMCs), collected at new diagnosis, from a patient treated with antithyroid drugs. For the CDR3, the DNA is TGTGCCTGGAGGGACTTCATGGGGGAGCTGTTTTTT. Its translation is CAWRDFMGELFF.